A selection of T cell receptor beta chains follows, all from one sample in a study of response to subunit inactivated influenza vaccine. TCRdb itself ran the RT-PCR reads through MiXCR, one entry per CDR3 protein. This table has about 190,000 distinct CDR3 sequences, 13% to 15% appearing once. Material: CD8+ T cells sorted from PBMCs, obtained more than 4 days after vaccination. The receptors come from a man aged 50-59 years who received an inactivated influenza vaccine. Each CDR3 is given with its conserved first and last residue. Fields, in order: clone size, V gene, D gene, J gene, CDR3 DNA, CDR3 protein. The D gene is left open where the match is weak. Only part of the rows carry a size: once, few, many, or a class if the clone is expanded.

few	TRBV12-3/TRBV12-4	-	TRBJ2-3	TGTGCCAGCAGTTTTAAAGAGGGCCCTCAAGCAGATACGCAGTATTTT	CASSFKEGPQADTQYF
-	TRBV12-3/TRBV12-4	-	TRBJ2-7	TGTGCCAGCAGTATCCGGGGCTACGAGCAGTACTTC	CASSIRGYEQYF
-	TRBV29-1	-	TRBJ2-7	TGCAGCGTTGAAGACCGACAGAGAACGTACTACGAGCAGTACTTC	CSVEDRQRTYYEQYF
once	TRBV7-6	TRBD1	TRBJ1-1	TGTGCCAGCACACAGGGGGGGACTGAAGCTTTCTTT	CASTQGGTEAFF
few	TRBV11-2	-	TRBJ2-1	TGTGCCAGCAGCAACCGGAATGAGCAGTTCTTC	CASSNRNEQFF
few	TRBV12-3/TRBV12-4	-	TRBJ1-1	TGTGCCAGCAGTTTAACCCCCGGGAACACTGAAGCTTTCTTT	CASSLTPGNTEAFF
many	TRBV5-1	-	TRBJ2-1	TGCGCCAGCAGCTTGGTTCGAGACAATGAGCAGTTCTTC	CASSLVRDNEQFF
many	TRBV2	-	TRBJ2-7	TGTGCCAGCAGTGAATGGCAGGCATCCTACGAGCAGTACTTC	CASSEWQASYEQYF
few	TRBV27	TRBD2	TRBJ2-1	TGTGCCAGCAGCCCCGGGAGGGCCAATGAGCAGTTCTTC	CASSPGRANEQFF
many	TRBV18	-	TRBJ2-5	TGTGCCAGCTCAGCCACCGGGGCTACACAAGAGACCCAGTACTTC	CASSATGATQETQYF
-	TRBV7-9	-	TRBJ1-1	TGTGCCAGCAGCCGGGGGACGCTGGACACTGAAGCTTTCTTT	CASSRGTLDTEAFF
few	TRBV12-3/TRBV12-4	-	TRBJ2-7	TGTGCCAGCAGATCCTCCGGAACCCCCCACGAGCAGTACTTC	CASRSSGTPHEQYF
few	TRBV29-1	TRBD1	TRBJ2-3	TGCAGCGTTGGACAGGGGGCCGATTCAGATACGCAGTATTTT	CSVGQGADSDTQYF
many	TRBV12-3/TRBV12-4	TRBD1	TRBJ2-3	TGTGCCAGCAGTTTGACAGGGGGCGATACGCAGTATTTT	CASSLTGGDTQYF
few	TRBV7-9	-	TRBJ2-7	TGTGCCAGCAGCTTAGGGTCAATCTACGAGCAGTACTTC	CASSLGSIYEQYF
few	TRBV12-3/TRBV12-4	TRBD2	TRBJ2-4	TGTGCCAGCAGACTAGCGGGAGGGCCATCCAAAAACATTCAGTACTTC	CASRLAGGPSKNIQYF
-	TRBV11-2	-	TRBJ2-1	TGTGCCAGCAGCTTAAGCCGGGATGGTGAGCAGTTCTTC	CASSLSRDGEQFF
-	TRBV2	TRBD2	TRBJ2-6	TGTGCCAGCGGATGGACTAGCGGGGCCGATAGCTCTGGGGCCAACGTCCTGACTTTC	CASGWTSGADSSGANVLTF
-	TRBV30	-	TRBJ2-7	TGTGCCTGGAGTGCGGGCAGGGGATACGAGCAGTACTTC	CAWSAGRGYEQYF
-	TRBV28	TRBD1	TRBJ2-4	TGTGCCAGCAGTTTCTCTCTGGGACAGGGGATCCAAAACATTCAGTACTTC	CASSFSLGQGIQNIQYF
few	TRBV25-1	TRBD1	TRBJ2-1	TGTGCCAGCAGTGACATCCGAGACAGGGGATACAATGAGCAGTTCTTC	CASSDIRDRGYNEQFF
-	TRBV7-9	-	TRBJ1-3	TGTGCCAGCAACCTGATGAAACAGGGTGCGGAGGGAAACACCATATATTTT	CASNLMKQGAEGNTIYF
few	TRBV7-9	-	TRBJ1-2	TGTGCCAGCAGCTGGGGGCCACAGGGAGATTCCTATGGCTACACCTTC	CASSWGPQGDSYGYTF
few	TRBV18	-	TRBJ2-5	TGTGCCAGCTCACCACAGGAGGGAGAGACCCAGTACTTC	CASSPQEGETQYF
few	TRBV29-1	TRBD2	TRBJ2-3	TGCAGCGTTGAAATTTTCGGGGCTAGCGGGAGCTTTGAGTTTAGCACAGATACGCAGTATTTT	CSVEIFGASGSFEFSTDTQYF
few	TRBV6-2/TRBV6-3	-	TRBJ1-2	TGTGCCAGCAGTTACGACTGGGGGCGAAGAGGCTACACCTTC	CASSYDWGRRGYTF
few	TRBV6-2/TRBV6-3	TRBD1	TRBJ2-3	TGTGCCAGCAGTAAATACAGGGGGTTCACAGATACGCAGTATTTT	CASSKYRGFTDTQYF
few	TRBV7-8	TRBD1	TRBJ1-4	TGTGCCAGCAGCTTAGCGGAGGACAGGGGGGCTGAAAAACTGTTTTTT	CASSLAEDRGAEKLFF
-	TRBV9	TRBD2	TRBJ2-5	TGTGCCAGCAGCCTCTTTCCCCCGGCTAGCGGGGGACACCAAGAGACCCAGTACTTC	CASSLFPPASGGHQETQYF
few	TRBV20-1	-	TRBJ2-7	TGCAGTGCTAGAGATCAGAGGCAGGGGGGTTACGAGCAGTACTTC	CSARDQRQGGYEQYF
few	TRBV20-1	-	TRBJ2-5	TGCAGTGCTAGAATCGGGTTTGAGACCCAGTACTTC	CSARIGFETQYF
-	TRBV5-1	TRBD1	TRBJ1-1	TGCGCCAGCAGCATGACAGGGGATAACACTGAAGCTTTCTTT	CASSMTGDNTEAFF